Following are 19 T cell receptor beta chains from one sample sequenced in a study of shared clonotypes between healthy human individuals. Terminally differentiated effector memory CD45RA+ cells were excluded by CCR7 positive selection of CD45RO-negative cells. The protocol was immunoSEQ multiplex PCR, while the TCRdb copy is restricted to in-frame clones and leaves out a portion. This sample yields under 850,000 clones, of which 80% to 95% are seen a single time; about 24% belongs to the top ten. The material sequenced was naive CD8+ T cells sorted from blood. These receptors came from a young man in good health.

This clone was detected once. Other DNA sequences in this specimen translate into the identical CDR3. The V call is TRBV5-1, the J call TRBJ2-7; 7 positions match TRBD1. Losses at the gene ends were 3 bases for V and 3 bases for J; bases not matched to a gene: 6. The length of the CDR3 is 14 residues. Germline values: CDR1 SGHRS, CDR2 YFSETQ. CDR3 amino acids: CASSSRQGNYEQYF. The CDR3 DNA follows: TGCGCCAGCAGCTCTCGACAGGGTAACTACGAGCAGTACTTC.

The rearrangement links TRBV13 to TRBJ2-5; 13 bases are shared with TRBD2. The CDR3 spans 17 residues. J lost 4 bases, V lost 4 bases, and 9 bases had no gene match. Looked up from germline, CDR1 is PRHDT and CDR2 is FYEKMQ (reference sequence). The CDR3 nucleotides are TGTGCCAGCAGCTCCCGGGGACTAGCGGGAACTGGAGAGACCCAGTACTTC. Translating gives CASSSRGLAGTGETQYF.

The J gene is TRBJ2-5, the V gene TRBV6-5; D gene uncertain. The CDR3 has 15 amino acids. The V end lost 0 bases, the J end lost 5 bases, and 13 bases lay between the germline ends. Germline V gene data show CDR1 as MNHEY and CDR2 as SVGAGI. For the CDR3, the DNA is TGTGCCAGCAGTTACTCGGGCCAACGAAGCGAGACCCAGTACTTC. Its protein is CASSYSGQRSETQYF.

The rearrangement links TRBV5-4 to TRBJ2-3; D is undetermined. V lost 3 bases and J lost 2, with 13 bases in between. The germline gives CDR1 SGHNT, CDR2 YYREEE (reference sequence). The length of the CDR3 is 15 residues. The CDR3 DNA reads TGTGCCAGCAGCTGGACCCTGTCCGCCACAGATACGCAGTATTTT. Translating gives CASSWTLSATDTQYF.

A single count supports this clone. The rearrangement uses TRBV4-1 and TRBJ2-7; 7 bases are shared with TRBD1. The CDR3 sequence is 15 residues long. Germline lookup yields CDR1 MGHRA and CDR2 YSYEKL. The V segment lost 4 bases and the J segment 1 base; nucleotides outside the gene matches: 7. The CDR3, as DNA: TGCGCCAGCAGCCTCCGGGACAGTTCGTCCTACGAGCAGTACTTC. Translating gives CASSLRDSSSYEQYF.

The chain has TRBV5-8 and TRBJ1-1; TRBD1 aligns across 10 bases. V dropped 4 bases and J dropped 2; count of bases not matched to a gene: 2. The germline V gene encodes CDR1 SGHTS and CDR2 YDEGEE. The CDR3 covers 14 residues. CDR3 nucleotide sequence: TGTGCCAGCAGCGGGGACAGGGGCAACACTGAAGCTTTCTTT. Translation: CASSGDRGNTEAFF.

CDR3 nucleotide sequence: TGCGCCAGCAGCGTAACCGGGCCAAGCCTACTCACCTTC. Translating it yields CASSVTGPSLLTF. The chain employs TRBV5-1 and TRBJ1-2; D is undetermined. V was trimmed by 4 bases and J by 13 bases, leaving 20 bases between them. This CDR3 spans 13 amino acids. Germline V lookup: CDR1 SGHRS, CDR2 YFSETQ.

The genes are TRBV28 and TRBJ2-1; D possibly matches TRBD1 or TRBD2 (5 bases each). V was shortened by 4 bases and J by 6 bases, with 19 bases between the two germline ends. Germline-derived CDR1 and CDR2 are MDHEN and SYDVKM. This CDR3 has 16 residues. CDR3 protein: CASSSHGGFVGNEQFF. CDR3 bases: TGTGCCAGCAGTTCCCATGGGGGATTCGTGGGCAATGAGCAGTTCTTC.

The chain is built from TRBV10-3 and TRBJ2-3; 7 bases match TRBD1. V shed 0 bases and J 0 bases; nucleotides not matched to a gene: 9. This CDR3 spans 18 amino acids. In germline, CDR1 is ENHRY, CDR2 SYGVKD. CDR3 in amino acids: CAISESYGRGFSTDTQYF. CDR3 bases: TGTGCCATCAGTGAGTCGTATGGCAGGGGGTTTAGCACAGATACGCAGTATTTT.

The chain joins TRBV11-2 to TRBJ1-1, with D unclear. Trimming shortened V by 1 base and J by 3 bases, and 12 bases separated the two germline ends. The CDR3 extends over 15 amino acids. Germline V lookup: CDR1 SGHAT, CDR2 FQNNGV. This CDR3 reads CASSLVVGPDTEAFF. DNA for the CDR3: TGTGCCAGCAGCTTAGTGGTGGGTCCAGACACTGAAGCTTTCTTT.

The rearrangement joins TRBV29-1 to TRBJ2-7; perhaps TRBD2 as D (6 bases). With 1 base removed from V and 3 bases from J, the gap between germline ends came to 13 bases. The germline CDR1 and CDR2 sequences are SQVTM and ANQGSEA. This CDR3 is built from 14 residues. CDR3 in amino acids: CSVEGEDANYEQYF. For the CDR3, the DNA is TGCAGCGTTGAAGGGGAGGACGCAAACTACGAGCAGTACTTC.

This clone was found once. The rearrangement joins TRBV7-2 to TRBJ2-1, with D perhaps TRBD2 (6 bases). The CDR3 spans 15 residues. V lost 1 base and J lost 5, with 12 bases in between. Germline V gives CDR1 SGHTA, CDR2 FQGNSA. CDR3 region: CASSLGGAAHNEQFF. In DNA, the CDR3 is TGTGCCAGCAGCTTAGGCGGGGCCGCCCACAATGAGCAGTTCTTC.

This clone was picked up a small number of times. V is TRBV15 and J is TRBJ2-1; D tentatively fits TRBD1 or TRBD2 (5 bases each). The V gene lost 5 bases and the J gene lost 4 bases, with 12 bases spanning the gap. CDR1 is LNHNV, CDR2 YYDKDF, per germline (reference sequence). The CDR3 spans 14 residues. CDR3 residues: CATSGETAYNEQFF. The CDR3 DNA is TGTGCCACCAGCGGGGAGACAGCTTACAATGAGCAGTTCTTC.

Turning to this clone: The sample has other DNA sequences that encode this CDR3 too. The rearrangement uses TRBV5-6 and TRBJ2-7, with D possibly being TRBD1 (5 bases). The V gene's germline CDR1 is SGHDT and CDR2 YYEEEE. Between the trimmed V and J ends, which lost 1 base and 7 bases, there was a span of 9 bases. The CDR3 loop spans 12 amino acids. The CDR3 DNA follows: TGTGCCAGCAGCTTGAGGGGCCGGGAGCAGTACTTC. It specifies CASSLRGREQYF.

The chain is built from TRBV6-1 and TRBJ1-2; D perhaps matches TRBD1 (5 bases). The CDR3 loop spans 14 amino acids. Trimming removed 1 base at V and 6 bases at J, with 12 bases between. Germline CDR1 reads MNHNS; CDR2 reads SASEGT. This CDR3 reads CASSEVRGLHGYTF. The CDR3 nucleotides read TGTGCCAGCAGTGAAGTTAGGGGCCTTCATGGCTACACCTTC.

The chain links TRBV5-4 to TRBJ2-7; D call uncertain. Germline CDR1 reads SGHNT; CDR2 reads YYREEE (reference sequence). The V end lost 0 bases, the J end lost 1 base, and 11 bases lay between the germline ends. This CDR3 spans 15 amino acids. CDR3 in DNA: TGTGCCAGCAGCTTGGCACCAGGCCATTCCTACGAGCAGTACTTC. Translated: CASSLAPGHSYEQYF. Full variable domain (remainder filled in from reference TRBV5-4 and TRBJ2-7): ETGVTQSPTHLIKTRGQQVTLRCSSQSGHNTVSWYQQALGQGPQFIFQYYREEENGRGNFPPRFSGLQFPNYSSELNVNALELDDSALYLCASSLAPGHSYEQYFGPGTRLTVT.

V gene TRBV5-1 combines with J gene TRBJ2-3; D remains ambiguous. The germline V gene has CDR1 SGHRS and CDR2 YFSETQ. Trimming removed 4 bases from V and 2 bases from J, with 14 bases in between. The CDR3 runs 15 residues. DNA for the CDR3: TGCGCCAGCAGCCTCCTCTTCCGGAACACAGATACGCAGTATTTT. Translated, it gives CASSLLFRNTDTQYF.

The V and J genes are TRBV4-1 and TRBJ1-5, with D hard to call. Germline CDR1 is MGHRA and CDR2 is YSYEKL. CDR3 length: 14 amino acids. V dropped 6 bases and J dropped 4 bases, with 13 bases sitting between them. This chain's CDR3 is CASRGEGGNQPQHF. CDR3 DNA: TGCGCCAGCAGAGGCGAGGGTGGGAATCAGCCCCAGCATTTT.

The genes are TRBV27 and TRBJ2-1; a weak D match, TRBD2 (6 bases). The CDR3 sequence is 14 residues long. Looked up from germline, CDR1 is MNHEY and CDR2 is SMNVEV (reference sequence). V lost 4 bases and J 5 bases, leaving 12 bases between the germline ends. The CDR3 DNA follows: TGTGCCAGCAGTTGGCAGCGGGCGGACAATGAGCAGTTCTTC. Its translation: CASSWQRADNEQFF.